A single sample is the source of the 27 T cell receptor beta chains below, sequenced in a study of T-cell reconstitution after alpha-beta-depleted transplantation in children. Preparation of the TCRbeta library involved a method that used unique molecular identifiers. TCRdb re-analysed the PCR reads in MiXCR, keeping a single row per CDR3 protein. The sample includes fewer than 120,000 distinct CDR3 sequences, about 9.4% of them seen just once. The material sequenced was PBMCs from the stem cell graft donor, taken from the stem cell graft. These receptors all stem from a human donor who donated a stem cell graft to a child with acute lymphoblastic leukemia.

The V and J genes are TRBV4-3 and TRBJ1-1; D gene uncertain. The germline V gene encodes CDR1 LGHNA and CDR2 YSLEER. This CDR3 comprises 16 residues. Trimming cost V 0 bases and J 1 base, with 12 bases left between them. The CDR3 here is CASSQEWEGENTEAFF. DNA for the CDR3: TGCGCCAGCAGCCAAGAGTGGGAGGGTGAGAACACTGAAGCTTTCTTT.

This clonotype was recorded at least ten times. V and J are TRBV12-3 or TRBV12-4 and TRBJ2-5, with TRBD1 matching over 9 bases. The CDR3 is 15 residues long. Unmatched junction bases numbered 10, after V lost 6 bases and J lost 5 bases. For the CDR3, the DNA is TGTGCCAGCAGACTAGGACAGGGGCCTTGGGAGACCCAGTACTTC. Translation: CASRLGQGPWETQYF.

V gene TRBV7-2 combines with J gene TRBJ2-1; unclear D gene. This CDR3 region has 16 residues. Germline V gives CDR1 SGHTA, CDR2 FQGNSA. V shed 0 bases and J shed 0 bases, with 9 bases lying between them. CDR3 protein: CASSLAGPSSYNEQFF. Here the CDR3 DNA reads TGTGCCAGCAGCTTAGCCGGGCCTAGCTCCTACAATGAGCAGTTCTTC.

Judged by abundance, this clonotype is medium-sized. The chain employs TRBV7-2 and TRBJ2-4, with 9 positions matching TRBD1. The V gene end was trimmed by 0 bases and the J gene end by 1 base; junction bases not matched to a gene: 4. Germline V gene sequence: CDR1 SGHTA, CDR2 FQGNSA. This CDR3 has 17 amino acids. CDR3 region: CASSLAQGQGAKNIQYF. CDR3 bases: TGTGCCAGCAGCTTAGCGCAAGGACAGGGGGCCAAAAACATTCAGTACTTC.

This clonotype was counted many times. V gene TRBV7-2 combines with J gene TRBJ2-3; 7 positions agree with TRBD2. There are 15 residues in the CDR3. Per the germline V gene, CDR1 is SGHTA and CDR2 is FQGNSA. V lost 1 base to trimming and J lost 6 bases; unmatched junction nucleotides: 7. The CDR3 coding sequence is TGTGCCAGCAGCTTAGGGGGGACTATTTCTGATACGCAGTATTTT. Translated: CASSLGGTISDTQYF.

This clonotype was observed at least ten times. This chain connects TRBV27 to TRBJ2-3; D uncertain. Germline assignment: CDR1 MNHEY and CDR2 SMNVEV (reference sequence). Trimming cost V 4 bases and J 2 bases, with 4 bases left between them. CDR3 length: 12 amino acids. This chain's CDR3 is CASSSYTDTQYF. Written as DNA, the CDR3 is TGTGCCAGCAGTTCCTACACAGATACGCAGTATTTT.

This clonotype has ten or more counts. The chain uses TRBV18 and TRBJ2-1, with 8 nucleotides matching TRBD2. V shed 5 bases and J 9 bases; nucleotides not matched to a gene: 18. This CDR3 contains 17 residues. In germline, CDR1 is KGHSH, CDR2 LQKENI. The CDR3 here is CASSGRRDGGAVSEQFF. Here the CDR3 DNA reads TGTGCCAGCTCAGGACGGCGCGACGGGGGGGCGGTCAGTGAGCAGTTCTTC.

This clonotype was detected many times. The chain joins TRBV19 to TRBJ1-1, with a tentative D call TRBD1 (5 bases). The CDR3 totals 14 residues. Germline loops: CDR1 LNHDA, CDR2 SQIVND (reference sequence). With 4 bases removed from V and 6 bases from J, the gap between germline ends came to 15 bases. The CDR3 DNA sequence: TGTGCCAGTAGTAGGTCCCGGGACGGGGCTGAAGCTTTCTTT. It specifies CASSRSRDGAEAFF.

This clonotype has at least ten counts. V gene TRBV7-9 combines with J gene TRBJ2-5, with D uncertain. CDR3 length: 11 residues. Germline V gene sequence: CDR1 SEHNR, CDR2 FQNEAQ (reference sequence). With 5 bases removed from V and 4 bases from J, the gap between germline ends came to 5 bases. CDR3 sequence (DNA): TGTGCCAGCAGCCCCTTAGAGACCCAGTACTTC. It yields the protein CASSPLETQYF.

In this sample, this clonotype turned up many times. The chain combines TRBV28 with TRBJ1-1; possible D gene TRBD1, 5 bases. Germline values: CDR1 MDHEN, CDR2 SYDVKM. V lost 5 bases, J lost 5 bases, and 21 bases lay in between. The CDR3 loop spans 16 amino acids. This CDR3 reads CASSLPGRKYWTEAFF. CDR3 bases: TGTGCCAGCAGTCTCCCGGGACGGAAGTATTGGACTGAAGCTTTCTTT.

This clonotype occurred many times. The chain combines TRBV6-5 with TRBJ2-4; the D gene could be TRBD1 or TRBD2 (5 bases each). CDR3 length: 16 amino acids. V lost 2 bases, J lost 2 bases, and 13 bases lay in between. Germline V gene lookup returns CDR1 MNHEY and CDR2 SVGAGI. The CDR3 sequence is CASSYALGESKNIQYF. The DNA for the CDR3 is TGTGCCAGCAGTTACGCGTTGGGGGAGTCCAAAAACATTCAGTACTTC.

In its sample, this clonotype was seen many times. The rearrangement links TRBV5-1 to TRBJ2-5; D remains unclear. Germline-derived CDR1 and CDR2 are SGHRS and YFSETQ. Trimming shortened V by 4 bases and J by 2 bases, and 15 bases separated the two germline ends. This CDR3 has 15 residues. The CDR3 reads CASSPTLELQETQYF. DNA of the CDR3: TGCGCCAGCAGCCCTACCCTAGAACTTCAAGAGACCCAGTACTTC.

This clonotype was detected many times. The J gene is TRBJ2-7, the V gene TRBV12-3 or TRBV12-4; the D is unclear. The CDR3 loop spans 14 amino acids. With 6 bases removed from V and 0 bases from J, the gap between germline ends came to 12 bases. Here the CDR3 DNA reads TGTGCCAGCAGACCACTTGGTTCCTCCTACGAGCAGTACTTC. Translating it yields CASRPLGSSYEQYF.

The table lists this clonotype with many counts. The chain couples TRBV5-1 to TRBJ2-7, with D possibly being TRBD1 (5 bases). V shed 1 base and J shed 4 bases, with 6 bases lying between them. Germline V gene data show CDR1 as SGHRS and CDR2 as YFSETQ. The CDR3 consists of 12 residues. The CDR3 here is CASSLRGYEQYF. In DNA form, the CDR3 reads TGCGCCAGCAGCTTGAGGGGATACGAGCAGTACTTC.

There are many counts of this clonotype. J is TRBJ2-2 and V is TRBV5-1, with 10 bases aligning to TRBD2. Germline V gene sequence: CDR1 SGHRS, CDR2 YFSETQ. V dropped 3 bases and J dropped 5; count of bases not matched to a gene: 10. The CDR3 runs 17 residues. CDR3 in amino acids: CASSSVGGLARTGELFF. The CDR3 nucleotides are TGCGCCAGCAGCTCCGTGGGGGGACTAGCGAGAACCGGGGAGCTGTTTTTT.

Ten or more counts support this clonotype. V and J are TRBV7-2 and TRBJ1-1; D is uncertain. Looked up from germline, CDR1 is SGHTA and CDR2 is FQGNSA. The CDR3 runs 13 residues. V gave up 5 bases and J gave up 2 bases, with 9 bases separating them. Written as DNA, the CDR3 is TGTGCCAGCAGCCCATACGATAACACTGAAGCTTTCTTT. Translated, it gives CASSPYDNTEAFF.

This clonotype has a handful of counts. The chain joins TRBV7-6 to TRBJ2-2, with D perhaps matching TRBD1 or TRBD2 (5 bases each). This CDR3 spans 15 amino acids. The germline V and J ends were trimmed by 1 base and 4 bases, with 10 bases remaining between them. In germline, CDR1 is SGHVS, CDR2 FNYEAQ. CDR3 residues: CASSLGQGATGELFF. CDR3 DNA sequence: TGTGCCAGCAGCTTAGGGCAGGGAGCCACCGGGGAGCTGTTTTTT.

This clonotype has a count of ten or more. The J gene is TRBJ2-3, the V gene TRBV25-1; 7 bases map to TRBD1. The germline CDR1 and CDR2 sequences are MGHDK and SYGVNS. CDR3 length: 17 amino acids. After removal of 1 base from V and 2 bases from J, the junction contained 9 bases not matched to a gene. The CDR3 reads CASSESRGGIDTDTQYF. The DNA of the CDR3 is TGTGCCAGCAGTGAATCGAGAGGGGGCATAGACACAGATACGCAGTATTTT.

This clonotype was found many times. This rearrangement joins TRBV9 to TRBJ1-1; TRBD1 is a possible D gene (5 bases). Trimming stripped 0 bases from V and 5 bases from J, with 8 bases between. This CDR3 contains 13 residues. Germline CDR1 is SGDLS and CDR2 is YYNGEE. The CDR3 DNA sequence: TGTGCCAGCAGCGTAGGGGGCTTGACTGAAGCTTTCTTT. Protein sequence: CASSVGGLTEAFF.

This clonotype was seen repeatedly, ten times or more. V and J are TRBV5-1 and TRBJ2-1; 10 bases are shared with TRBD2. The germline gives CDR1 SGHRS, CDR2 YFSETQ. V trimming: 2 bases; J trimming: 5 bases; junction bases outside the gene matches: 4. The CDR3 extends over 15 amino acids. Written as DNA, the CDR3 is TGCGCCAGCAGCTTCCAGCGGGGGGGCAACAATGAGCAGTTCTTC. It is translated as CASSFQRGGNNEQFF.

This clonotype was detected ten times or more. The V call is TRBV7-2, the J call TRBJ2-3; D is undetermined. Germline loops: CDR1 SGHTA, CDR2 FQGNSA. The V gene lost 10 bases and the J gene lost 2 bases, with 10 bases spanning the gap. This CDR3 has 12 amino acids. CDR3 sequence: CAKTELTDTQYF. The CDR3 nucleotides read TGTGCCAAAACAGAACTCACAGATACGCAGTATTTT.

This clonotype was detected many times. The chain couples TRBV24-1 to TRBJ2-1; TRBD2 agrees at 7 bases. CDR3 length: 15 amino acids. In germline, CDR1 is KGHDR, CDR2 SFDVKD. The V gene end was trimmed by 4 bases and the J gene end by 0 bases; junction bases not matched to a gene: 2. CDR3 DNA: TGTGCCACCAGTGAGGGGGGGAGCTCCTACAATGAGCAGTTCTTC. It translates to CATSEGGSSYNEQFF.

This clonotype was counted ten times or more. This sequence joins TRBV5-1 and TRBJ2-1; D remains unclear. Germline V CDR1 and CDR2: SGHRS, YFSETQ. Between the trimmed V and J ends, which lost 0 bases and 14 bases, there was a span of 24 bases. The CDR3 runs to 16 residues. As DNA, the CDR3 is TGCGCCAGCAGCTTGGGCCCCAGCCGTGGCCGCCTAGAGAAGTTCTTC. Protein sequence: CASSLGPSRGRLEKFF.

The rearrangement joins TRBV5-1 to TRBJ1-6; no clear D. From germline, CDR1 is SGHRS and CDR2 YFSETQ. V gave up 4 bases and J gave up 9 bases, with 11 bases separating them. This CDR3 has 13 residues. The CDR3: CASSTERFSPLHF. The CDR3 nucleotides are TGCGCCAGCAGCACGGAGAGGTTTTCACCCCTCCACTTT.

This clonotype showed up many times. This chain links TRBV5-1 with TRBJ1-2; D is uncertain. The germline CDR1 and CDR2 sequences are SGHRS and YFSETQ. CDR3 length: 13 residues. V was clipped by 0 bases and J by 8 bases, with 11 bases between them. In DNA form, the CDR3 reads TGCGCCAGCAGCTTGGCTGGTCCTTCGGGCTACACCTTC. Protein: CASSLAGPSGYTF.

At least ten counts were recorded for this clonotype. This chain links TRBV7-8 with TRBJ2-5, with 8 bases matching TRBD1. Germline V gene sequence: CDR1 SGHVS, CDR2 FQNEAQ. There are 14 residues in the CDR3. V was pared by 5 bases and J by 4 bases, with 6 bases of the junction left unmatched. CDR3 coding DNA: TGTGCCAGCAGCCCCCAGGGGGCCCGAGAGACCCAGTACTTC. Amino acids: CASSPQGARETQYF.

This clonotype occurred many times. The chain couples TRBV6-2 or TRBV6-3 to TRBJ2-7, with D possibly being TRBD1 (6 bases). V was pared by 2 bases and J by 2 bases, with 19 bases between. Germline loops: CDR1 MNHEY, CDR2 SVGEGT. There are 17 residues in the CDR3. CDR3 bases: TGTGCCAGCAGTTACCCCAGCGACAGGATCAACCCCTACGAGCAGTACTTC. Its protein is CASSYPSDRINPYEQYF.